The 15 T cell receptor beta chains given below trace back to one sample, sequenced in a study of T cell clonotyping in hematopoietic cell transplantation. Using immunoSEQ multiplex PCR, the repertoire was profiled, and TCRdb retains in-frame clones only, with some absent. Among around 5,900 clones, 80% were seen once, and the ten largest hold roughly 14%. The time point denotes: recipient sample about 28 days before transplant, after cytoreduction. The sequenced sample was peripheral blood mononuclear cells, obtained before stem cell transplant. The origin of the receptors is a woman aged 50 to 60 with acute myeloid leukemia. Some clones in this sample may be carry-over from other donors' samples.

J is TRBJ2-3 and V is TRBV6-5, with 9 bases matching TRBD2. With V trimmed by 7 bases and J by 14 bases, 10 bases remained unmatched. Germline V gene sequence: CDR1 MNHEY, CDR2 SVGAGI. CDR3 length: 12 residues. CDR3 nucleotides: TGTGCCAGCACCGGACCGCGGGGGGGCCGGTATTTT. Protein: CASTGPRGGRYF.

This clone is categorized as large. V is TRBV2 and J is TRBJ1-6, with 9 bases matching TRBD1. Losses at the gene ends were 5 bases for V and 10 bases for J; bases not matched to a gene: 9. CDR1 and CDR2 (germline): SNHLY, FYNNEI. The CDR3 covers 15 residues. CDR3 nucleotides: TGTGCCAGCAGTTCACAGGGGGCGCGGGGATCACCCCTCCACTTT. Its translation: CASSSQGARGSPLHF.

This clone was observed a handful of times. DNA of the CDR3: TGCGCCAGCAGCCTCGGTCGGCAAGAGACCCAGTACTTC. It is translated as CASSLGRQETQYF. The J gene is TRBJ2-5, the V gene TRBV4-1; D is uncertain. Trimming removed 4 bases at V and 2 bases at J, with 8 bases between. This CDR3 region has 13 residues. Germline V CDR1 and CDR2: MGHRA, YSYEKL.

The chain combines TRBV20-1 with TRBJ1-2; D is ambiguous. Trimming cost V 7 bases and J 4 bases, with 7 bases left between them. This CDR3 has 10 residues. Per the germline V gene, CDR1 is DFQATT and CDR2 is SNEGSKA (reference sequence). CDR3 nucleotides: TGCAGTGTTCGTCCCTATGGCTACACCTTC. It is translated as CSVRPYGYTF.

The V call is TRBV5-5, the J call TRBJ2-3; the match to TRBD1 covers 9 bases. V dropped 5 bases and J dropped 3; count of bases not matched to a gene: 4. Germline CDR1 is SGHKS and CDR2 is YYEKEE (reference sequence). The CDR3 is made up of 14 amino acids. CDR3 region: CASSWTGETDTQYF. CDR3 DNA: TGTGCCAGCAGTTGGACAGGGGAAACAGATACGCAGTATTTT.

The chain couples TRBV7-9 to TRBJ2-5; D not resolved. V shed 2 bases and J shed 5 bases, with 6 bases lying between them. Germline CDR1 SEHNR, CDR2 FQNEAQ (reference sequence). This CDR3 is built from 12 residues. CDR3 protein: CASSLLPETQYF. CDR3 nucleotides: TGTGCCAGCAGCTTACTCCCGGAGACCCAGTACTTC.

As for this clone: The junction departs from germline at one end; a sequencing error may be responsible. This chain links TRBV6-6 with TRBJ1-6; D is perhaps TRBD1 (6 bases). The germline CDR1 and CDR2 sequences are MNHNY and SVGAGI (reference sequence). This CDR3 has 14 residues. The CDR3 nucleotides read TGTGCCATCAGTGAGCGCAGGGGTGATTCACCCCTCCACTTT. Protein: CAISERRGDSPLHF.

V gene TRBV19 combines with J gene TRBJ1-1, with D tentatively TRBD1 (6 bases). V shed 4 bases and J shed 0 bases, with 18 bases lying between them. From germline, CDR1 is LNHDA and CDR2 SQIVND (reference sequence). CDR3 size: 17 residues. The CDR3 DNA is TGTGCCAGTAGTAGGAGCCTACAGGGAGACCTGAACACTGAAGCTTTCTTT. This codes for CASSRSLQGDLNTEAFF.

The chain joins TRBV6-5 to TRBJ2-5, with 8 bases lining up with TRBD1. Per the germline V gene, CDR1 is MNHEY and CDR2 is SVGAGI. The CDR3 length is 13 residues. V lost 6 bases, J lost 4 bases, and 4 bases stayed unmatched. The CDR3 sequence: CASSLDRGETQYF. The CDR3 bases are TGTGCCAGCAGCCTAGACAGGGGAGAGACCCAGTACTTC.

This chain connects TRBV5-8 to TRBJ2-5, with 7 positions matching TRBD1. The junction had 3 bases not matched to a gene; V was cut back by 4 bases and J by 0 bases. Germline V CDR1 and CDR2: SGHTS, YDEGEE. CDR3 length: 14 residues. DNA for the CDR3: TGTGCCAGCAGCCAGGGGACAGACCAAGAGACCCAGTACTTC. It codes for CASSQGTDQETQYF.

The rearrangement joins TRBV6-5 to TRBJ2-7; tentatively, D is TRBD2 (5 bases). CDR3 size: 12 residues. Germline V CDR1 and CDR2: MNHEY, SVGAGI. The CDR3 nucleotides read TGTAGCGGAGCAGTACAGTTCTACGAGCAGTACTTC. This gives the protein CSGAVQFYEQYF.

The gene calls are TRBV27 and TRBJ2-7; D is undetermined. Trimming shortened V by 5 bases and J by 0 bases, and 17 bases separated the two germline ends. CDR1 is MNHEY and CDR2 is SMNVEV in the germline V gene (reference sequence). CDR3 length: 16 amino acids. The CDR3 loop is CASSTKVNGFSYEQYF. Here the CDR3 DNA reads TGTGCCAGCAGTACCAAGGTCAACGGTTTCTCCTACGAGCAGTACTTC.

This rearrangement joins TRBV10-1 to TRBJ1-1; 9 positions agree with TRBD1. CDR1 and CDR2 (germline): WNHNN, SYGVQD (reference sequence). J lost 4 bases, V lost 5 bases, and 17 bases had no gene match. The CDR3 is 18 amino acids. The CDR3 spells CASSPRTGGAWYCTEAFF. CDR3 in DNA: TGCGCCAGCAGTCCGCGAACAGGGGGCGCGTGGTATTGCACTGAAGCTTTCTTT.

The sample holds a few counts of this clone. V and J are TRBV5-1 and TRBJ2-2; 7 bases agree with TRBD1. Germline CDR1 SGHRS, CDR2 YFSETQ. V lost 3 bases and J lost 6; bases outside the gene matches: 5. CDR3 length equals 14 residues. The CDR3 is CASSSGQEAGELFF. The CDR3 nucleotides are TGCGCCAGCAGCTCCGGACAGGAGGCCGGGGAGCTGTTTTTT.

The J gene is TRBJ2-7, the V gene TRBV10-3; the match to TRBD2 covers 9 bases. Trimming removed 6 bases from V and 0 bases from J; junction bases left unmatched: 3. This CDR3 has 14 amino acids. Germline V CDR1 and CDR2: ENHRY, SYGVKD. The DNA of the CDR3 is TGTGCCATCAGGGATAGCGGGAGCTCCTACGAGCAGTACTTC. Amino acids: CAIRDSGSSYEQYF.